The entry below describes one T cell receptor beta chain. Its antigen is undetermined. The data are from a study of blood T cells in healthy people across ages. Study conclusions and caveats: Age advanced and TCR beta diversity per million T cells fell, roughly linearly.

V was shortened by 8 bases and J by 6 bases, with 13 bases between the two germline ends. Germline loops: CDR1 MNHNY, CDR2 SVGAGI (reference sequence). The CDR3 is 13 residues long. Sample-barcoded 5' priming and a J-beta primer mix drove a second PCR of about 6 to 12 cycles. There were at least 2.5 million CDR3-containing paired-end reads obtained from each sample. Each CDR3 protein is one row after TCRdb ran MiXCR on the 5' RACE reads. The sample lists about 1.1 million distinct CDR3 sequences; 35% to 40% were seen once. The sample, around 10 milliliters of peripheral blood, was drawn from each donor. With each sample, at least 6 micrograms of total RNA were extracted.

Source material: blood. The genes are TRBV6-6 and TRBJ2-2, with no clear D. The clonotype was recovered from a man younger than 30 in good health. In DNA form, the CDR3 reads TGTGCCAGCGCCGGCTCTTTCCCCGGGGAGCTGTTTTTT. Translating it yields CASAGSFPGELFF.